The 31 T cell receptor beta chains reported below all come from one sample, sequenced in a study of regulatory T cells in long-lasting Graves disease. With iRepertoire HTBI primers and Arm-PCR of CDR3 regions, TCR beta libraries were built. TCRdb fed the multiplex PCR reads into MiXCR, producing one record per CDR3 protein. The table shows about 660,000 distinct CDR3 sequences, with about 30% occurring only once. The sample's time point: persistent/refractory GD, antithyroid drugs over 5 years with positive TRAb. RNA isolated from PBMCs was used to make the TCR library. Sample: peripheral blood mononuclear cells (PBMCs), taken when the disease was refractory, from a patient treated with antithyroid drugs. Source of these receptors: a female donor with Graves disease.

This clonotype was counted only a few times. The CDR3 spells CASSLLRLTNTEAFF. The CDR3 DNA is TGTGCCAGCAGCTTATTAAGGCTCACGAACACTGAAGCTTTCTTT. The V and J genes are TRBV7-3 and TRBJ1-1, with unresolved D. The V end was cut by 2 bases, the J end by 1 base, with 11 bases between. The CDR3 sequence is 15 residues long. The germline CDR1 and CDR2 sequences are SGHTA and FQGTGA.

A note on this clonotype: This sequence may be a read error, since a much larger clone differs from it by one base. The V gene is TRBV12-3 or TRBV12-4, the J gene TRBJ1-5; TRBD1 agrees at 8 bases. The CDR3 totals 15 residues. The J segment lost 4 bases and the V segment lost 6 bases, leaving 8 bases of the junction unmatched. The CDR3 here is CASRFKTGGNQPQHF. In DNA form, the CDR3 reads TGTGCCAGCAGATTTAAAACAGGGGGGAATCAGCCCCAGCATTTT.

This clonotype was seen more than once but under ten times. One end of the junction fails to match germline, which may point to a read error. This chain uses TRBV11-2 with TRBJ1-2; 7 nucleotides agree with TRBD1. The CDR3 contains 14 residues. Germline CDR1 SGHAT, CDR2 FQNNGV. The CDR3 region is CANSAGGTFNGYTF. In nucleotides, the CDR3 is TGTGCCAACAGCGCAGGGGGGACTTTTAATGGCTACACCTTC. The whole variable domain, filled in from reference TRBV11-2 and TRBJ1-2, reads EAGVAQSPRYKIIEKRQSVAFWCNPISGHATLYWYQQILGQGPKLLIQFQNNGVVDDSQLPKDRFSAERLKGVDSTLKIQPAKLEDSAVYLCANSAGGTFNGYTFGSGTRLTVV.

On this clonotype: This may stem from a read error, because a much larger clone lies one nucleotide away. The V and J genes are TRBV12-3 or TRBV12-4 and TRBJ1-5; tentatively, D is TRBD1 (6 bases). Deletions cut 8 bases from V and 5 bases from J, with 16 bases between. The CDR3 contains 14 residues. CDR3 residues: CASVLGGVDQPQHF. The CDR3 DNA sequence: TGTGCCAGCGTCCTAGGGGGGGTTGATCAGCCCCAGCATTTT.

V is TRBV19 and J is TRBJ1-5; TRBD1 matches at 7 bases. The CDR3 is 15 amino acids. With V trimmed by 5 bases and J by 2 bases, 6 bases remained unmatched. The germline V gene has CDR1 LNHDA and CDR2 SQIVND (reference sequence). The CDR3 DNA follows: TGTGCCAGTAGTCAGACAGGGTCGGGCAATCAGCCCCAGCATTTT. It specifies CASSQTGSGNQPQHF.

This chain uses TRBV7-9 with TRBJ1-4, with D tentatively TRBD1 (5 bases). The CDR3 has 15 residues. The V and J ends lost 0 bases and 8 bases respectively, with 13 bases between them. Germline CDR1 SEHNR, CDR2 FQNEAQ (reference sequence). The DNA for the CDR3 is TGTGCCAGCAGCTTAGCGCTAGGGGAACGGGAAAAACTGTTTTTT. Protein product: CASSLALGEREKLFF. The variable domain in full, with the rest retrieved from reference TRBV7-9 and TRBJ1-4, is DTGVSQNPRHKITKRGQNVTFRCDPISEHNRLYWYRQTLGQGPEFLTYFQNEAQLEKSRLLSDRFSAERPKGSFSTLEIQRTEQGDSAMYLCASSLALGEREKLFFGSGTQLSVL.

The genes are TRBV10-2 and TRBJ1-1; D is perhaps TRBD1 (6 bases). Trimming pared 6 bases from V and 4 bases from J, leaving 12 bases between. This CDR3 has 13 amino acids. Germline V gene lookup returns CDR1 WSHSY and CDR2 SAAADI. CDR3 amino acids: CASSKNRATEAFF. CDR3 coding DNA: TGCGCCAGCAGCAAAAACAGGGCCACTGAAGCTTTCTTT.

The CDR3 DNA is TGTGCCAGCAGCATTAGACAGGGTACGAACACCGGGGAGCTGTTTTTT. Translation gives CASSIRQGTNTGELFF. The genes are TRBV9 and TRBJ2-2; 7 positions match TRBD1. The CDR3 has 16 residues. CDR1 is SGDLS, CDR2 YYNGEE, per germline. V lost 4 bases and J lost 0; bases outside the gene matches: 6.

V usage is TRBV10-3 and J usage is TRBJ2-5, with TRBD2 matching 7 bases. CDR1 and CDR2 from the germline V gene are ENHRY and SYGVKD. J gave up 1 base and V 3 bases, and 8 bases lay outside the gene matches. This CDR3 is built from 16 residues. CDR3 in amino acids: CAISDSGGSIQETQYF. The CDR3, as DNA: TGTGCCATCAGTGATTCGGGGGGAAGTATCCAAGAGACCCAGTACTTC.

This clonotype was counted ten times or more. The rearrangement joins TRBV28 to TRBJ1-1; D remains ambiguous. The germline gives CDR1 MDHEN, CDR2 SYDVKM. The CDR3 extends over 15 amino acids. V lost 1 base and J 3 bases, leaving 12 bases between the germline ends. The CDR3 loop reads CASSLFPGRYTEAFF. The CDR3 coding sequence is TGTGCCAGCAGTTTATTCCCCGGACGGTACACTGAAGCTTTCTTT.

The rearrangement uses TRBV20-1 and TRBJ1-4; the D gene is possibly TRBD1 (5 bases). This CDR3 contains 13 residues. Germline V CDR1 and CDR2: DFQATT, SNEGSKA (reference sequence). Trimming left V 5 bases short and J 14 bases short, with 21 bases between. Written as DNA, the CDR3 is TGCAGTGCTGCATTTTCGACCGCCCCAGGGCTGTTTTTT. Translating it yields CSAAFSTAPGLFF.

A remark on this clonotype: Given a much more abundant clone one base away, this may be a read error. J is TRBJ1-1 and V is TRBV7-3, with 10 bases identical to TRBD1. V gave up 8 bases and J gave up 5 bases; unmatched junction bases: 8. The CDR3 runs 14 residues. Germline V gene data show CDR1 as SGHTA and CDR2 as FQGTGA. CDR3 protein: CASGETGGGTEAFF. CDR3 coding DNA: TGTGCCAGCGGCGAGACAGGGGGCGGAACTGAAGCTTTCTTT.

V gene TRBV7-9 combines with J gene TRBJ1-2; D perhaps matches TRBD1 (6 bases). Germline CDR1 reads SEHNR; CDR2 reads FQNEAQ (reference sequence). The CDR3 runs 14 residues. V was shortened by 4 bases and J by 4 bases, with 13 bases between the two germline ends. For the CDR3, the DNA is TGTGCCAGCAGCTCGGGGGGCGTAACCTATGGCTACACCTTC. It translates to CASSSGGVTYGYTF. The full variable domain, in which reference TRBV7-9 and TRBJ1-2 provide the parts outside the CDR3, is DTGVSQNPRHKITKRGQNVTFRCDPISEHNRLYWYRQTLGQGPEFLTYFQNEAQLEKSRLLSDRFSAERPKGSFSTLEIQRTEQGDSAMYLCASSSGGVTYGYTFGSGTRLTVV.

This clonotype was picked up one time. The chain uses TRBV30 and TRBJ1-1, with D unresolved. Germline CDR1 GTSNPN, CDR2 SVGIG (reference sequence). Deletions cut 4 bases from V and 1 base from J, with 10 bases between. This CDR3 comprises 13 residues. DNA of the CDR3: TGTGCCTGGATGGACGTGGGGAACACTGAAGCTTTCTTT. This translates into CAWMDVGNTEAFF.

The CDR3 reads CSAVGSGLAAYEQYF. The CDR3 DNA reads as TGCAGTGCTGTAGGGTCGGGACTAGCGGCCTACGAGCAGTACTTC. The rearrangement uses TRBV20-1 and TRBJ2-7, with 11 nucleotides matching TRBD2. CDR1 is DFQATT, CDR2 SNEGSKA, per germline (reference sequence). V was pared by 5 bases and J by 2 bases, with 8 bases of the junction left unmatched. CDR3 length: 15 residues.

The rearrangement joins TRBV4-1 to TRBJ2-7, with TRBD2 identical over 9 bases. From germline, CDR1 is MGHRA and CDR2 YSYEKL. This CDR3 region has 16 residues. The V segment lost 2 bases and the J segment 3 bases; nucleotides outside the gene matches: 8. The DNA for the CDR3 is TGCGCCAGCAGCCAAATTAAGACTAGCGGTCTCTACGAGCAGTACTTC. Translation gives CASSQIKTSGLYEQYF.

This clonotype was found a few times. The germline gene is not matched at one end of the junction; a read error may be the cause. The CDR3 loop is CSARDLGGTLLF. The CDR3 DNA sequence: TGCAGTGCTAGAGATCTAGGGGGCACCCTGCTATTC. V usage is TRBV20-1 and J usage is TRBJ1-2, with 7 bases fitting TRBD1. CDR1 and CDR2 from the germline V gene are DFQATT and SNEGSKA (reference sequence). CDR3 size: 12 residues.

V and J are TRBV29-1 and TRBJ2-7; 14 bases align to TRBD2. Trimming cost V 3 bases and J 2 bases; bases outside gene matches: 24. CDR1 and CDR2 (germline): SQVTM, ANQGSEA. CDR3 length equals 22 residues. The CDR3 loop is CSVEVCRGKAGLAGGSTYEQYF. The DNA of the CDR3 is TGCAGCGTTGAGGTTTGTCGGGGGAAGGCCGGACTAGCGGGAGGCTCTACCTACGAGCAGTACTTC.

This clonotype showed up just a few times. The V call is TRBV6-9, the J call TRBJ1-2; D uncertain. Deletions cut 3 bases from V and 5 bases from J, with 22 bases between. Germline V gives CDR1 MNHGY, CDR2 SVAAGI. This CDR3 contains 17 residues. CDR3 nucleotide sequence: TGTGCCAGCAGTTACCCTCAACAGTCGGGGTTTTTTTATGGCTACACCTTC. Protein: CASSYPQQSGFFYGYTF.

Ten or more counts support this clonotype. V and J are TRBV5-5 and TRBJ1-1; D is unresolved. V lost 5 bases to trimming and J lost 5 bases, with 7 bases between them. Germline V CDR1 and CDR2: SGHKS, YYEKEE (reference sequence). The CDR3 sequence is 11 residues long. The CDR3 region is CASRSETEAFF. The CDR3 region has the DNA TGTGCCAGCAGGTCGGAGACTGAAGCTTTCTTT.

In this sample, this clonotype turned up a few times. This sequence joins TRBV7-9 and TRBJ2-7; 10 positions agree with TRBD2. The CDR3 length is 17 residues. Germline trimming cut 4 bases from V and 0 bases from J; bases unmatched to any gene: 9. The germline V gene has CDR1 SEHNR and CDR2 FQNEAQ (reference sequence). CDR3 bases: TGTGCCAGCAGCTCTGGCCCCTCTAGCGGGAGCTCCTACGAGCAGTACTTC. Its translation: CASSSGPSSGSSYEQYF.

This chain uses TRBV11-2 with TRBJ2-2; 7 bases line up with TRBD2. This CDR3 spans 13 amino acids. Looked up from germline, CDR1 is SGHAT and CDR2 is FQNNGV. V lost 5 bases and J lost 9; bases outside the gene matches: 6. CDR3 protein: CASSPERDRELFF. The CDR3 nucleotides are TGTGCCAGCAGCCCCGAGCGGGATAGGGAGCTGTTTTTT.

The chain joins TRBV4-1 to TRBJ2-7, with D hard to call. Germline values: CDR1 MGHRA, CDR2 YSYEKL. Deletions cut 3 bases from V and 5 bases from J, with 20 bases between. The CDR3 covers 16 residues. The CDR3 nucleotides read TGCGCCAGCAGCCAGGAACGGACCGCTCGCGTCAACGAGCAGTACTTC. Encoded protein: CASSQERTARVNEQYF.

V gene TRBV12-3 or TRBV12-4 combines with J gene TRBJ2-2; D ambiguous. This CDR3 has 14 residues. Deletions cut 6 bases from V and 6 bases from J, with 14 bases between. CDR3 DNA sequence: TGTGCCAGCAGCGTAGATGGGGATCCCGGGGAGCTGTTTTTT. Its protein is CASSVDGDPGELFF.

This clonotype was counted only a few times. The chain combines TRBV29-1 with TRBJ1-2; D possibly corresponds to TRBD1 (5 bases). Germline CDR1 is SQVTM and CDR2 is ANQGSEA. This CDR3 region has 12 residues. Trimming removed 3 bases from V and 8 bases from J, with 13 bases in between. The CDR3 is CSVDHRPRGYTF. The CDR3 coding sequence is TGCAGCGTTGACCACAGGCCCCGGGGCTACACCTTC.

V and J are TRBV9 and TRBJ1-3, with TRBD1 matching over 7 bases. Germline trimming cut 3 bases from V and 4 bases from J; bases unmatched to any gene: 7. Germline values: CDR1 SGDLS, CDR2 YYNGEE. The CDR3 extends over 15 amino acids. DNA of the CDR3: TGTGCCAGCAGCGGCTACAGGGGAGGCGGAAACACCATATATTTT. Translation: CASSGYRGGGNTIYF. Together with reference TRBV9 and TRBJ1-3, the CDR3 gives the full variable domain: DSGVTQTPKHLITATGQRVTLRCSPRSGDLSVYWYQQSLDQGLQFLIQYYNGEERAKGNILERFSAQQFPDLHSELNLSSLELGDSALYFCASSGYRGGGNTIYFGEGSWLTVV.

This sequence joins TRBV19 and TRBJ1-5; TRBD1 matches 8 bases. Germline V gene data show CDR1 as LNHDA and CDR2 as SQIVND (reference sequence). The CDR3 covers 14 residues. The trim removed 6 bases at V and 2 bases at J, leaving 3 bases unmatched. The CDR3 is CASRATGGNQPQHF. CDR3 sequence (DNA): TGTGCCAGTAGAGCGACAGGGGGCAATCAGCCCCAGCATTTT. Combining the CDR3 with reference TRBV19 and TRBJ1-5 gives the whole variable domain DGGITQSPKYLFRKEGQNVTLSCEQNLNHDAMYWYRQDPGQGLRLIYYSQIVNDFQKGDIAEGYSVSREKKESFPLTVTSAQKNPTAFYLCASRATGGNQPQHFGDGTRLSIL.

In its sample, this clonotype was seen a few times. The V and J genes are TRBV20-1 and TRBJ2-4, with TRBD1 as a possible D gene (6 bases). The V end lost 5 bases, the J end lost 0 bases, and 11 bases lay between the germline ends. The length of the CDR3 is 14 residues. Germline V gene lookup returns CDR1 DFQATT and CDR2 SNEGSKA (reference sequence). The CDR3 sequence: CSAATQGAKNIQYF. CDR3 coding DNA: TGCAGTGCTGCAACACAGGGAGCCAAAAACATTCAGTACTTC.

This clonotype occurred a few times. This sequence joins TRBV19 and TRBJ2-5; D is possibly TRBD1 or TRBD2 (5 bases each). V lost 1 base to trimming and J lost 5 bases, with 8 bases between them. CDR1 is LNHDA and CDR2 is SQIVND in the germline V gene (reference sequence). This CDR3 region has 13 residues. CDR3 sequence: CASSIAGRETQYF. CDR3 DNA: TGTGCCAGTAGTATAGCGGGACGTGAGACCCAGTACTTC.

The J gene is TRBJ1-3, the V gene TRBV6-9, with TRBD1 matching 7 bases. J was trimmed by 0 bases and V by 4 bases; bases with no gene match: 3. This CDR3 contains 15 residues. Germline V gene data show CDR1 as MNHGY and CDR2 as SVAAGI. This CDR3 is CASSSGQSSGNTIYF. The DNA for the CDR3 is TGTGCCAGCAGTTCGGGACAGAGCTCTGGAAACACCATATATTTT.

This clonotype was seen only a few times. CDR3 sequence: CASSYSRRLAGGRTYEQYF. CDR3 bases: TGTGCCAGCAGTTACTCGCGGAGACTAGCGGGAGGGAGGACCTACGAGCAGTACTTC. V and J are TRBV6-6 and TRBJ2-7; 14 positions match TRBD2. CDR3 length: 19 amino acids. Trimming took 0 bases from V and 2 from J; bases not matched to a gene: 9. Looked up from germline, CDR1 is MNHNY and CDR2 is SVGAGI (reference sequence).